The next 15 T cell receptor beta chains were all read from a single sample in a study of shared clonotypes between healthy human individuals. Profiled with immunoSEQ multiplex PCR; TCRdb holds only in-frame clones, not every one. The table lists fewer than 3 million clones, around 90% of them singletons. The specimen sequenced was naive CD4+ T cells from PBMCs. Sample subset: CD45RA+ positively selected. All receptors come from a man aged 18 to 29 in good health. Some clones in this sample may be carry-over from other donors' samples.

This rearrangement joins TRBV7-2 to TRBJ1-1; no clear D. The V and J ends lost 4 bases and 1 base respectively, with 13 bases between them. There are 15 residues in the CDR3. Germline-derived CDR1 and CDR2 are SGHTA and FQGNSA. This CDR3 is CASSSHPTSNTEAFF. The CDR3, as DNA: TGTGCCAGCAGCTCCCACCCGACATCGAACACTGAAGCTTTCTTT.

CDR3 region: CAISTSGHPDTQYF. CDR3 coding DNA: TGTGCCATCAGCACCAGCGGGCATCCAGATACGCAGTATTTT. The gene calls are TRBV10-3 and TRBJ2-3, with D perhaps TRBD2 (6 bases). The CDR3 is made up of 14 amino acids. CDR1 and CDR2 (germline): ENHRY, SYGVKD. Trimming pared 6 bases from V and 4 bases from J, leaving 14 bases between.

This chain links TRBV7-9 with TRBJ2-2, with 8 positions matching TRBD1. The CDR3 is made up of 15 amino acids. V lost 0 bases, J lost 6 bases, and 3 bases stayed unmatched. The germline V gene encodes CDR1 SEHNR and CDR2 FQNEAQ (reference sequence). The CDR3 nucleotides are TGTGCCAGCAGCTTAGCACGACAGGGGCCCGGGGAGCTGTTTTTT. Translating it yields CASSLARQGPGELFF. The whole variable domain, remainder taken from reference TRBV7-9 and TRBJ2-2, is DTGVSQNPRHKITKRGQNVTFRCDPISEHNRLYWYRQTLGQGPEFLTYFQNEAQLEKSRLLSDRFSAERPKGSFSTLEIQRTEQGDSAMYLCASSLARQGPGELFFGEGSRLTVL.

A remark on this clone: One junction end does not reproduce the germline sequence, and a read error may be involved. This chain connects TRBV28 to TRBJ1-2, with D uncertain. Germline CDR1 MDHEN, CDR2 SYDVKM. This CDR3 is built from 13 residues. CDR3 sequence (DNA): TGTGCCAGCAGTTTAGATTGGGCCAGCATAACCATATTC. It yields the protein CASSLDWASITIF.

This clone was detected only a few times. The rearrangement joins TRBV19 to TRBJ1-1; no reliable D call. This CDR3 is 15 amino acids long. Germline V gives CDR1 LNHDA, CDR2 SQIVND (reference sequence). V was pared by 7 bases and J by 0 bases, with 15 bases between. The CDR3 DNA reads TGTGCCAGTACCATACTCGGACGGATGAACACTGAAGCTTTCTTT. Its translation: CASTILGRMNTEAFF.

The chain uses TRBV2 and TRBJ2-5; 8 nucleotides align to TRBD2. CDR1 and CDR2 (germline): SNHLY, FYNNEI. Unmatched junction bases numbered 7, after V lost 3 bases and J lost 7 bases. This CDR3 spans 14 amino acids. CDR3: CASSERREEGTQYF. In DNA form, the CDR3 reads TGTGCCAGCAGTGAGCGGCGGGAGGAAGGGACCCAGTACTTC.

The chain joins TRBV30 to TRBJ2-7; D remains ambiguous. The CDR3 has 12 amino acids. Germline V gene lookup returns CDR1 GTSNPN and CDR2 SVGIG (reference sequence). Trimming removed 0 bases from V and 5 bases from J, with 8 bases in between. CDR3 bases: TGTGCCTGGAGTGTAACCGTGAACGAGCAGTACTTC. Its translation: CAWSVTVNEQYF.

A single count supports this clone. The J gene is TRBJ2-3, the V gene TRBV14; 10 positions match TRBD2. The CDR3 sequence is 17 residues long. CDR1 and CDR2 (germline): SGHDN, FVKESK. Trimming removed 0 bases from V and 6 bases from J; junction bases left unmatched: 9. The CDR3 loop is CASSQDFRAGGKDTQYF. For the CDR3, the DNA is TGTGCCAGCAGCCAAGATTTTCGAGCGGGAGGGAAGGATACGCAGTATTTT.

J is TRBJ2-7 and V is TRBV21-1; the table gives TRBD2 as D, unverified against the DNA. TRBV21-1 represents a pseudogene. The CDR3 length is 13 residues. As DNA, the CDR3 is TGTGCCAGCAGCAAAGGTCGACTCCTCGAGCAGTACTTC. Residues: CASSKGRLLEQYF.

The CDR3 DNA sequence: TGTGCCAGCAGCTTCGTCTGGGGGGGAAACACAGATACGCAGTATTTT. As protein: CASSFVWGGNTDTQYF. The V call is TRBV7-9, the J call TRBJ2-3, with TRBD2 identical over 7 bases. Trimming cost V 3 bases and J 2 bases; bases outside gene matches: 8. The CDR3 sequence is 16 residues long. From germline, CDR1 is SEHNR and CDR2 FQNEAQ (reference sequence).

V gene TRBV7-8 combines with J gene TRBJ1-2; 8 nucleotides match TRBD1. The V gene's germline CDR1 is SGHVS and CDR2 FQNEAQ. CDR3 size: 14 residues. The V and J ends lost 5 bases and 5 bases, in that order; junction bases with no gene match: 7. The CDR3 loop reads CASSPGQGGYGYTF. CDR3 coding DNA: TGTGCCAGCAGCCCCGGACAGGGAGGATATGGCTACACCTTC.

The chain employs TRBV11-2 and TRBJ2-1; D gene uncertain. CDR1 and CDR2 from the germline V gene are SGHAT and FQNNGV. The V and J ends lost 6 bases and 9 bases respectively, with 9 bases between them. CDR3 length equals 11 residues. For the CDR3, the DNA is TGTGCCAGCAGTCTGCAGTCTGAGCAGTTCTTC. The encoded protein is CASSLQSEQFF.

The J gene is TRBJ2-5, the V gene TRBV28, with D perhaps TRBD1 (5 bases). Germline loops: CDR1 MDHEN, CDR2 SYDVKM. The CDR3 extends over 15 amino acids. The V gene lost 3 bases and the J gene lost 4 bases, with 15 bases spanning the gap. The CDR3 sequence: CASSLTAGYRETQYF. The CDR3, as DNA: TGTGCCAGCAGTTTGACAGCCGGGTATCGAGAGACCCAGTACTTC.

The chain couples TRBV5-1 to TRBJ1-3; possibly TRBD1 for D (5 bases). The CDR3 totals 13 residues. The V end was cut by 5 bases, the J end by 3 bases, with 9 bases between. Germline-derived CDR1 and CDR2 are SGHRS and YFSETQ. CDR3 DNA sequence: TGCGCCAGCAGACCGGACATTGGAAACACCATATATTTT. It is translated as CASRPDIGNTIYF.

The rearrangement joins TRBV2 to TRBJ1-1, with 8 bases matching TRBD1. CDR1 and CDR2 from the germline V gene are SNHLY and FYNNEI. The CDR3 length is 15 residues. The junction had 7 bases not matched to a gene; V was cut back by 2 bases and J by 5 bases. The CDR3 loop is CASSEQGAPRTEAFF. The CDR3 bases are TGTGCCAGCAGTGAACAGGGGGCGCCTAGGACTGAAGCTTTCTTT.